The clone carrying this TCR beta chain was counted between two and nine times. The antigen is undetermined. This record comes from a study of T cell repertoires in cytomegalovirus infection. About the study: TCR beta signatures that were public indicated CMV infection and matching HLA type.

Study-wide findings and caveats: Ex vivo, HLA-C-restricted CMV-specific TCR beta clonotypes prevailed over the rest of the response.

CDR1 MGHRA and CDR2 YSYEKL come from the germline V gene. The CDR3 is 14 amino acids. V dropped 4 bases and J dropped 4 bases, with 11 bases sitting between them. TCRdb ran MiXCR on the reads and lists one entry per CDR3 protein. The sample records about half a million distinct CDR3 sequences, roughly a third being singletons. Sample: cultured PBMCs, taken from culture after CMV antigen stimulation. This clonotype originated in a human donor in good health (CMV status not recorded). Some clones in this sample may be carry-over from other donors' samples. The chain carries TRBV4-1 and TRBJ1-5; D gene ambiguous. The chain's CDR3 is CASSREAGNQPQHF. The CDR3 nucleotides read TGCGCCAGCAGCCGGGAGGCGGGTAATCAGCCCCAGCATTTT.